The entry below describes one T cell receptor beta chain. Its specific antigen is unknown. Qualities for individual bases were not recorded, and no much larger clone is one base off. These data belong to a study of shared clonotypes between healthy human individuals (dated by TCRdb to the early 2020s). For the wider study: A couple of women and three men aged 18 to 49 years were included in the cohort. Different laboratories and diverse techniques were used to prepare libraries and sequence TCR repertoires, to increase sequencing depth and limit assay-specific biases. Per donor, three plates each were used for CD4 naive and CD4 memory, two for CD8 naive, and one for CD8 memory. To estimate repertoire size and how much clonotypes are shared between individuals, the study performed deep sequencing of blood TCR repertoires from roughly five healthy adults. Each donor's leukapheresis produced roughly between about 0.8 and 10 billion PBMCs. General conclusions and limits of the study: Approximately 5% of naive CD4, 3.5% of naive CD8, 2.3% of memory CD4, and 0.35% to 0.5% of memory CD8 clonotypes were shared across a few donors. Naive subsets generally had larger estimated clonotype richness than memory subsets. Sampling was limited to blood, and TCR repertoires in tissue likely differ from TCR repertoires in blood. Clonotypes shared by all four sorted-subset donors showed higher generation probabilities than non-shared clonotypes. Pairwise subsampling led to the expectation that sequencing depth would affect the degree of clonotype sharing among donors. Incomplete sequencing was indicated by rarefaction of sorted-subset datasets, despite the large sequencing depth. The genetic and exposure-history diversity represented was limited by the small number of donors.

TCR CDR3 regions were amplified from genomic DNA by multiplex PCR using the deep immunoSEQ assay. Extracted genomic DNA from each cell subset was distributed evenly across all wells of several immunoSEQ 96-well plates, and each plate was treated as a replicate. For sorted subsets, about 220 ng of genomic DNA, equivalent to roughly 33,000 T cell genomes, went into each replicate PCR. Purified libraries were quantified with a Qubit 3.0 fluorometer, sized on a Bioanalyzer 2100, and re-quantified with the KAPA Library Quantification kit. Every immunoSEQ 96-well plate was sequenced on a dedicated single-read 150-cycle Illumina NextSeq 550 flow cell. The published analysis was carried out like this. The immunoSEQ output contained only junctional sequences without quality scores, so filtering could not match that applied to full-length reads. Sequences were annotated with PyIR, a Python wrapper for IgBLAST v1.9, using IMGT germline references to assign V/J genes and CDR3. Reads with weak V/J assignments (E-value above 1e-6), missing CDR3, stop codons, out-of-frame junctions, or ambiguous translated residues were removed. A V3J clonotype was defined by an identical inferred V gene, J gene, and CDR3 amino acid sequence. The percentage overlap between two repertoires was calculated by dividing the number of shared unique clonotypes by the size of the smaller repertoire. Repertoire richness was assessed with RTK rarefaction, the Chao1 estimator, and Recon v2.1 estimates of unobserved clonotypes. Generation probabilities for all TCRbeta clonotypes obtained by the gDNA method from several donors were computed using OLGA. TCRdb took this table from immuneACCESS and kept in-frame rearrangements with V and J called. Such tables lack part of the clones; where checked against another copy, unresolved V genes explain under half of the gap, and the rest is unexplained. V and J calls plus clone size are reproduced from that table; the DNA served to infer D and trimming. Recorded for this sample are approximately 340,000 clones; more than 60% of them occurred a single time. The ten largest clones represent roughly a tenth of the sample.

In the germline V gene, CDR1 corresponds to SGHRS and CDR2 to YFSETQ. Relative to germline, V is missing 0 bases and J is missing 6 bases, with 9 bases of the junction outside any gene match. The CDR3, from cysteine to phenylalanine, totals 16 residues. Just CDR3 DNA is preserved here, 48 bases in frame from base 1. The donors were healthy, HIV-negative adults with no recently reported acute infections or vaccinations. Every donor was a Caucasian adult living in Nashville, Tennessee, USA. CD4+ T cells were enriched through magnetic negative selection, after which naive cells were positively selected on CD45RA and the remaining negative fraction served as the memory subset. Blood was collected by leukapheresis, and PBMCs were isolated by Ficoll-Histopaque density gradient centrifugation and then cryopreserved in liquid nitrogen vapor phase. Analytical flow cytometry was used to check the purity and quantity of every magnetically sorted T cell population. Genomic DNA was isolated from each sorted fraction and quantified by UV absorbance on a Nanodrop 2000c.

The TCR was taken from a man aged 25-45 years in good health. The sequencing input was memory CD4+ T cells sorted from blood. The cell subset or site label of this sample denotes: CD45RA-negative fraction. Recombination connected TRBV5-1 to TRBJ2-3; 8 middle bases align to TRBD1. CDR3 sequence: CASSLVWTGSSDTQYF. The DNA sequence is as follows: TGCGCCAGCAGCTTGGTGTGGACAGGGTCGTCGGATACGCAGTATTTT.